The next 13 T cell receptor beta chains were all read from a single sample in a study of Ad26.COV2.S vaccination and SARS-CoV-2 variants. Described treatment: some 20 received Ad26.COV2.S at low or high dose, single or two shots; about 5 received placebo; per-sample allocation not given. The study sampled participants on day 63 after the first vaccine or placebo injection. TCRdb keeps only in-frame clones here, not all; method: immunoSEQ multiplex PCR. The sample has 380,000 or so clones, roughly 80% seen once. Material: peripheral blood, obtained in a trial of Ad26.COV2.S vaccine versus placebo. Every receptor here comes from a person aged 18-65 years who received the Ad26.COV2.S COVID-19 vaccine or a placebo.

The genes are TRBV11-3 and TRBJ2-1, with a tentative D call TRBD2 (5 bases). The CDR3 is made up of 14 amino acids. Germline loops: CDR1 SGHNT, CDR2 YENEEA. Trimming took off 5 bases at V and 9 bases at J, with 17 bases between the two ends. The CDR3 loop reads CASSPMASLSEQFF. In DNA, the CDR3 is TGTGCCAGCAGCCCCATGGCTAGCCTCAGTGAGCAGTTCTTC.

The genes are TRBV19 and TRBJ2-7, with D perhaps matching TRBD1 or TRBD2 (5 bases each). The germline CDR1 and CDR2 sequences are LNHDA and SQIVND (reference sequence). Trimming cost V 3 bases and J 3 bases, with 9 bases left between them. This CDR3 has 13 residues. CDR3 residues: CASSMGELYEQYF. CDR3 in DNA: TGTGCCAGTAGTATGGGGGAACTCTACGAGCAGTACTTC.

This chain links TRBV5-1 with TRBJ2-3, with D possibly matching TRBD1 (6 bases). V gave up 0 bases and J gave up 2 bases, with 16 bases separating them. Germline values: CDR1 SGHRS, CDR2 YFSETQ. The CDR3 covers 17 residues. CDR3 sequence reads: CASSLGFRDKITDTQYF. CDR3 DNA: TGCGCCAGCAGCTTGGGATTCCGGGACAAAATCACAGATACGCAGTATTTT.

V and J are TRBV7-9 and TRBJ2-7, with 9 bases matching TRBD2. From germline, CDR1 is SEHNR and CDR2 FQNEAQ (reference sequence). CDR3 length: 16 residues. V gave up 5 bases and J gave up 4 bases; unmatched junction bases: 12. CDR3 sequence (DNA): TGTGCCAGCAGCCGGAGCCTAGCGGGGCCCCTATACGAGCAGTACTTC. Its translation: CASSRSLAGPLYEQYF.

This clone was counted between two and nine times. The genes are TRBV5-1 and TRBJ1-6; D is undetermined. Germline CDR1 and CDR2: SGHRS and YFSETQ. Trimming removed 3 bases from V and 6 bases from J, with 10 bases in between. This CDR3 region has 14 residues. The CDR3 spells CASSSGRSNSPLHF. In nucleotides, the CDR3 is TGCGCCAGCAGCTCCGGACGGTCTAATTCACCCCTCCACTTT. Full variable domain (rest looked up from reference TRBV5-1 and TRBJ1-6): KAGVTQTPRYLIKTRGQQVTLSCSPISGHRSVSWYQQTPGQGLQFLFEYFSETQRNKGNFPGRFSGRQFSNSRSEMNVSTLELGDSALYLCASSSGRSNSPLHFGNGTRLTVT.

The chain combines TRBV4-3 with TRBJ2-2, with a possible D match to TRBD2 (5 bases). CDR3 length: 15 residues. Germline V gene sequence: CDR1 LGHNA, CDR2 YSLEER. The V gene lost 4 bases and the J gene lost 2 bases, with 11 bases spanning the gap. This CDR3 reads CASSPSRLNTGELFF. The CDR3 DNA sequence: TGCGCCAGCAGCCCCTCGAGACTAAACACCGGGGAGCTGTTTTTT.

This chain uses TRBV6-4 with TRBJ1-5, with a possible D match to TRBD1 (6 bases). CDR1 and CDR2 from the germline V gene are MRHNA and SNTAGT. The V gene lost 0 bases and the J gene lost 0 bases, with 9 bases spanning the gap. The CDR3 spans 16 residues. CDR3 loop: CASSDSTGISNQPQHF. The CDR3 coding sequence is TGTGCCAGCAGTGACTCAACAGGGATTAGCAATCAGCCCCAGCATTTT.

This clone was seen just once. V gene TRBV12-5 combines with J gene TRBJ1-1; D gene ambiguous. Germline V lookup: CDR1 LGHNT, CDR2 FRNRAP. With 4 bases removed from V and 0 bases from J, the gap between germline ends came to 3 bases. The CDR3 has 12 residues. CDR3: CASGSLNTEAFF. DNA of the CDR3: TGTGCTAGTGGTTCATTGAACACTGAAGCTTTCTTT.

The chain employs TRBV11-3 and TRBJ1-5, with D unresolved. The ends were cut back, 1 base at V and 2 bases at J, with 3 bases in the middle. The germline CDR1 and CDR2 sequences are SGHNT and YENEEA. The CDR3 runs 13 residues. DNA for the CDR3: TGTGCCAGCAGCTTAGCGGGCAATCAGCCCCAGCATTTT. This codes for CASSLAGNQPQHF. The variable domain in full, completed from reference TRBV11-3 and TRBJ1-5, reads EAGVVQSPRYKIIEKKQPVAFWCNPISGHNTLYWYLQNLGQGPELLIRYENEEAVDDSQLPKDRFSAERLKGVDSTLKIQPAELGDSAVYLCASSLAGNQPQHFGDGTRLSIL.

The chain recombines TRBV5-6 with TRBJ1-4; no reliable D call. Per germline, CDR1 SGHDT and CDR2 YYEEEE. V lost 5 bases, J lost 8 bases, and 10 bases lay in between. The CDR3 has 12 residues. CDR3 in amino acids: CASSIVREKLFF. The CDR3 coding sequence is TGTGCCAGCAGTATTGTGAGGGAAAAACTGTTTTTT.

The chain links TRBV5-6 to TRBJ2-6; possibly TRBD1 for D (6 bases). Germline V gene lookup returns CDR1 SGHDT and CDR2 YYEEEE. There are 18 residues in the CDR3. The V end lost 4 bases, the J end lost 2 bases, and 19 bases lay between the germline ends. The CDR3 loop is CASSLLKNTGTGANVLTF. The CDR3 bases are TGTGCCAGCAGCCTACTCAAAAACACAGGGACTGGGGCCAACGTCCTGACTTTC.

This clone was seen a few times. The gene calls are TRBV7-9 and TRBJ1-2; tentatively, D is TRBD1 (6 bases). The CDR3 runs 16 residues. The V and J ends lost 1 base and 8 bases respectively, with 20 bases between them. Germline lookup yields CDR1 SEHNR and CDR2 FQNEAQ (reference sequence). The CDR3 nucleotides are TGTGCCAGCAGCTTAGGAGCCGGGACATTCTCCTTAGGCTACACCTTC. It translates to CASSLGAGTFSLGYTF.

V is TRBV7-2 and J is TRBJ1-3, with TRBD1 as a possible D gene (5 bases). CDR1 is SGHTA and CDR2 is FQGNSA in the germline V gene. This CDR3 is built from 16 residues. V was clipped by 2 bases and J by 3 bases, with 14 bases between them. The CDR3 DNA follows: TGTGCCAGCAGCTTAAGGCTAGCAGGGAATGGAAACACCATATATTTT. Residues: CASSLRLAGNGNTIYF.